The clone carrying this T cell receptor (beta chain) turned up a few times. What it binds is unknown. The sample belongs to a study of cytomegalovirus exposure and HLA in healthy donors. Study context: Out of around 360 genotyped donors, roughly 80% belonged to the Caucasian-associated ancestry cluster. Notes on the study in general: In an earlier analysis, most TCR beta V segments were productive about 87% or about 30% of the time.

Primers: 60 Vbeta forward and 13 Jbeta reverse. TCRdb's copy holds only in-frame clones and misses some; the assay was immunoSEQ multiplex PCR. This table has tens of thousands of clones, around 70% appearing once. The material sequenced was PBMCs. The receptor's source is a woman in her forties or fifties in good health and CMV-seropositive.

The CDR3: CASSEGLIEVNEQFF. The CDR3 bases are TGTGCCAGCAGTGAGGGACTGATCGAAGTCAATGAGCAGTTCTTC. The chain recombines TRBV6-1 with TRBJ2-1; a possible D gene is TRBD2 (6 bases). V gave up 3 bases and J gave up 6 bases, with 15 bases separating them. The length of the CDR3 is 15 residues. Looked up from germline, CDR1 is MNHNS and CDR2 is SASEGT.